The rows below give T cell receptor beta chains drawn from one sample of a study of blood T cell repertoires in COVID-19. Data came from immunoSEQ multiplex PCR; TCRdb stores just in-frame clones and leaves some out. Seen here are about 240,000 clones, around four fifths observed once, and the top ten hold 1.9%. Sequencing input: peripheral blood. These receptors originate from a man aged 30 to 45 who had recovered from COVID-19. CDR3s include the opening cysteine and the closing phenylalanine or tryptophan. A D gene is named only where the DNA matches it firmly. Some rows mark clone size as missing; the rest say once, few, many or name a class of expanded clone.

clone_size j_call d_call v_call cdr3_aa cdr3_nt
- TRBJ1-1 - TRBV28 CASSPTRTANTEAFF TGTGCCAGCAGTCCCACCCGGACAGCTAACACTGAAGCTTTCTTT
- TRBJ2-1 TRBD1 TRBV27 CASKRTGVEVSSYNEQFF TGTGCCAGCAAGCGGACAGGGGTCGAGGTTAGCTCCTACAATGAGCAGTTCTTC
few TRBJ1-5 - TRBV6-5 CASSNYRVSNQPQHF TGTGCCAGCAGCAACTACAGGGTTAGCAATCAGCCCCAGCATTTT
- TRBJ2-7 TRBD1 TRBV6-1 CASSEAGTAYEQYF TGTGCCAGCAGTGAAGCGGGGACAGCCTACGAGCAGTACTTC
- TRBJ2-5 TRBD1 TRBV5-1 CASSIGTGAGEETQYF TGCGCCAGCAGCATAGGGACAGGGGCGGGGGAAGAGACCCAGTACTTC
- TRBJ1-3 - TRBV19 CASSIVAQAWILYF TGTGCCAGTAGTATAGTAGCACAGGCTTGGATATTATATTTT
- TRBJ2-2 - TRBV4-1 CASSQDLSNTGELFF TGCGCCAGCAGCCAAGATCTGTCGAACACCGGGGAGCTGTTTTTT
few TRBJ1-3 - TRBV7-9 CASSLVRVSSGNTIYF TGTGCCAGCAGCTTAGTCCGGGTCAGCTCTGGAAACACCATATATTTT
- TRBJ1-2 - TRBV21-1 CASSASPSVVGGSFILGYTF TGTGCCAGCAGCGCCTCCCCCTCCGTTGTCGGGGGGTCCTTTATTCTGGGCTACACCTTC
- TRBJ2-5 - TRBV15 CATSRTQGLETQYF TGTGCCACCAGCAGAACACAGGGCCTGGAGACCCAGTACTTC
- TRBJ1-4 - TRBV7-6 CASSLQATNEKLFF TGTGCCAGCAGCTTACAGGCAACTAATGAAAAACTGTTTTTT
once TRBJ2-5 - TRBV6-6 CASSYSVGQETQYF TGTGCCAGCAGTTACTCGGTCGGCCAAGAGACCCAGTACTTC
- TRBJ1-2 - TRBV5-1 CASSSTELAGFYGYTF TGCGCCAGCAGCTCCACCGAACTGGCGGGGTTCTATGGCTACACCTTC
- TRBJ1-3 - TRBV5-6 CASSLILRGAGNTIYF TGTGCCAGCAGCTTAATCCTGCGCGGGGCTGGAAACACCATATATTTT
few TRBJ1-2 - TRBV29-1 CSTFFGPLYGYTF TGCAGCACCTTCTTTGGGCCCCTCTATGGCTACACCTTC
few TRBJ2-2 TRBD1 TRBV19 CASYRGNTGELFF TGTGCCAGCTACAGGGGGAACACCGGGGAGCTGTTTTTT
few TRBJ1-1 - TRBV3-1/TRBV3-2 CASSQALLITEAFF TGTGCCAGCAGCCAAGCCCTCCTTATAACTGAAGCTTTCTTT
- TRBJ1-2 - TRBV28 CASTHRASNSAGYTF TGTGCCAGCACCCACAGGGCGTCCAATAGTGCTGGCTACACCTTC
- TRBJ2-5 TRBD2 TRBV9 CASSERRGGQETQYF TGTGCCAGCAGCGAGCGGCGGGGGGGACAAGAGACCCAGTACTTC
few TRBJ1-1 - TRBV28 CASTEGQNTEAFF TGTGCCAGCACCGAAGGACAGAACACTGAAGCTTTCTTT
few TRBJ1-5 TRBD1 TRBV28 CASSLAPGTGGNQPQHF TGTGCCAGCAGTTTAGCCCCCGGGACAGGGGGGAATCAGCCCCAGCATTTT
- TRBJ1-2 - TRBV6-1 CASSETGRVALGYTF TGTGCCAGCAGTGAGACGGGCAGGGTGGCCCTTGGCTACACCTTC
- TRBJ2-5 TRBD1 TRBV4-1 CASSRTGAVETQYF TGCGCCAGCAGCCGAACAGGGGCCGTGGAGACCCAGTACTTC
- TRBJ2-5 TRBD1 TRBV18 CASSPRDRETQYF TGTGCCAGCTCACCTCGGGACAGGGAGACCCAGTACTTC
- TRBJ2-3 - TRBV19 CASSMVVFDTQYF TGTGCCAGTAGTATGGTAGTATTCGATACGCAGTATTTT
- TRBJ2-3 - TRBV9 CASSARTDTQYF TGTGCCAGCAGCGCTCGCACAGATACGCAGTATTTT
- TRBJ1-3 - TRBV9 CASSVGVVGSGNTIYF TGTGCCAGCAGCGTAGGAGTGGTTGGCTCTGGAAACACCATATATTTT
- TRBJ2-1 - TRBV5-1 CASSFLRVDEQFF TGCGCCAGCAGCTTTTTACGGGTTGATGAGCAGTTCTTC
- TRBJ1-4 - TRBV3-1/TRBV3-2 CASRSRGAFNEKLFF TGTGCCAGCAGGTCCCGGGGGGCCTTTAATGAAAAACTGTTTTTT
- TRBJ2-1 - TRBV7-8 CASSHLLALRGRNNEQFF TGTGCCAGCAGCCATCTTCTGGCCCTCAGGGGCCGGAACAATGAGCAGTTCTTC
- TRBJ1-1 TRBD1 TRBV6-6 CASSYAGTGPEAFF TGTGCCAGCAGTTACGCCGGGACAGGGCCTGAAGCTTTCTTT
- TRBJ2-2 TRBD2 TRBV6-2/TRBV6-3 CASSYSSSGGHNTGELFF TGTGCCAGCAGTTACTCGTCTAGCGGGGGCCATAACACCGGGGAGCTGTTTTTT
few TRBJ2-7 - TRBV4-1 CASSQDYGRVSSYEQYF TGCGCCAGCAGCCAAGATTATGGCAGGGTTAGCTCCTACGAGCAGTACTTC
once TRBJ2-1 TRBD2 TRBV5-1 CASSLMGGGLGSNEQFF TGCGCCAGCAGCCTCATGGGCGGGGGACTCGGAAGCAATGAGCAGTTCTTC
once TRBJ1-5 - TRBV18 CASSLGEDQPQHF TGTGCCAGCTCACTTGGGGAGGACCAGCCCCAGCATTTT
- TRBJ1-1 - TRBV5-1 CASSLEGGNTEAFF TGCGCCAGCAGCTTGGAAGGGGGGAACACTGAAGCTTTCTTT
- TRBJ2-1 - TRBV19 CASSSDTYNEQFF TGTGCCAGTAGTAGTGACACCTACAATGAGCAGTTCTTC
- TRBJ1-2 TRBD1 TRBV11-2 CASSLGSRGNRNYGYTF TGTGCCAGCAGCTTAGGGAGCAGGGGGAATAGGAACTATGGCTACACCTTC
- TRBJ2-3 - TRBV27 CASSITGYGPDTQYF TGTGCCAGCAGTATCACAGGGTATGGCCCAGATACGCAGTATTTT
- TRBJ2-2 TRBD2 TRBV6-6 CASSYLGGGLSGELFF TGTGCCAGCAGTTACCTCGGGGGGGGCCTCTCCGGGGAGCTGTTTTTT
- TRBJ1-4 - TRBV5-6 CASSVRSGSVWSEKLFF TGTGCCAGCAGCGTTAGATCGGGGTCGGTATGGAGTGAAAAACTGTTTTTT
many TRBJ1-1 - TRBV19 CASSPVSNTEAFF TGTGCCAGTAGCCCTGTTTCGAACACTGAAGCTTTCTTT
- TRBJ2-3 - TRBV3-1/TRBV3-2 CASSQAQSSTDTQYF TGTGCCAGCAGCCAAGCACAGTCTAGCACAGATACGCAGTATTTT
- TRBJ1-6 - TRBV27 CASSLGWRAGSPLHF TGTGCCAGCAGTTTAGGGTGGAGGGCGGGTTCACCCCTCCACTTT
few TRBJ2-7 TRBD1 TRBV6-5 CASSYGAGGTYEQYF TGTGCCAGCAGTTACGGGGCAGGGGGCACCTACGAGCAGTACTTC